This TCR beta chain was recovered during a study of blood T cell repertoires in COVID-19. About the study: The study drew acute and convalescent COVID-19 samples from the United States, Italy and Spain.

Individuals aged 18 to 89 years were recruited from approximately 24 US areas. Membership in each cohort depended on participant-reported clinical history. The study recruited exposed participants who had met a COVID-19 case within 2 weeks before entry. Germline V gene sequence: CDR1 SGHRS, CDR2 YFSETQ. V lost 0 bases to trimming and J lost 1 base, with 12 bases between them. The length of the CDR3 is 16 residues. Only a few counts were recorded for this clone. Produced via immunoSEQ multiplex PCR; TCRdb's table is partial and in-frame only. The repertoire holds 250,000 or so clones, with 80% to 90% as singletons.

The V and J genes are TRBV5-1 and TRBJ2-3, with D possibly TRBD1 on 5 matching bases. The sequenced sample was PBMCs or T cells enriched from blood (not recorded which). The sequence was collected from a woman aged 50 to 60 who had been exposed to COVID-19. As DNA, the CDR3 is TGCGCCAGCAGCTTGGCTATAGGGGCCGGCACAGATACGCAGTATTTT. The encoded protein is CASSLAIGAGTDTQYF.